These T cell receptor beta chains were read from a single sample in a study of early T cells in non-severe SARS-CoV-2 infection. TCRdb recomputed calls from the 5' RACE reads with MiXCR, one row per CDR3 protein. The sample carries roughly 41,000 distinct CDR3 sequences, approximately 4.8% recorded once. The sequencing sample was made of whole blood. Receptors were obtained from an adult who was a healthcare worker with PCR-confirmed SARS-CoV-2 infection or an uninfected control (not recorded which). Both conserved end residues are part of each CDR3. The order of the fields is clone size, D gene, V gene, J gene, CDR3 protein, CDR3 DNA. A D gene is named only where the DNA matches it firmly. Clone size is not always given. Where it is, it says once, few, many or a class for expanded clones.

few	TRBD1	TRBV19	TRBJ1-2	CASSPTGNYGYTF	TGTGCCAGTAGTCCGACAGGGAACTATGGCTACACCTTC
few	-	TRBV5-6	TRBJ1-3	CASSPRSGNTIYF	TGTGCCAGCAGCCCCCGATCTGGAAACACCATATATTTT
many	-	TRBV7-2	TRBJ2-7	CASSPRAARVHEQYF	TGTGCCAGCAGCCCAAGGGCTGCCAGGGTACACGAGCAGTACTTC
many	TRBD1	TRBV29-1	TRBJ2-7	CSARGTGYYEQYF	TGCAGCGCTAGGGGGACAGGGTACTACGAGCAGTACTTC
many	-	TRBV6-5	TRBJ2-7	CASSRRAESYEQYF	TGTGCCAGCTCGCGTCGAGCGGAATCCTACGAGCAGTACTTC
-	TRBD2	TRBV12-3/TRBV12-4	TRBJ2-1	CASRPHVGGLAGGPLGEQFF	TGTGCCAGCAGGCCCCACGTAGGTGGGCTAGCGGGGGGGCCTCTCGGTGAGCAGTTCTTC
many	-	TRBV5-5	TRBJ2-1	CASRKSRAVISYNEQFF	TGTGCCAGCAGGAAATCTCGAGCGGTGATTAGTTACAATGAGCAGTTCTTC
many	-	TRBV7-2	TRBJ2-7	CASSLLAGEGYEQYF	TGTGCCAGCAGCTTATTGGCAGGGGAGGGGTACGAGCAGTACTTC
few	TRBD1	TRBV6-1	TRBJ1-1	CASSESRTGEAFF	TGTGCCAGCAGTGAATCAAGGACAGGGGAAGCTTTCTTT
few	TRBD1	TRBV10-3	TRBJ1-1	CAISVDREGNTEAFF	TGTGCCATCAGTGTAGACAGGGAAGGGAACACTGAAGCTTTCTTT
many	-	TRBV6-5	TRBJ2-1	CASSPGLYNEQFF	TGTGCCAGCAGCCCGGGACTCTACAATGAGCAGTTCTTC
many	TRBD2	TRBV20-1	TRBJ2-1	CSARGPTSDEQFF	TGCAGTGCCAGAGGACCAACTAGCGATGAGCAGTTCTTC
-	-	TRBV3-1	TRBJ1-3	CASSLRTGNTIYF	TGTGCCAGCAGCCTTCGGACTGGAAACACCATATATTTT
-	TRBD1	TRBV5-1	TRBJ2-7	CASSLAGTAPYEQYF	TGCGCCAGCAGCTTGGCCGGGACAGCGCCCTACGAGCAGTACTTC
few	TRBD2	TRBV28	TRBJ2-4	CASTGSGGGNIQYF	TGTGCCAGCACCGGGAGCGGGGGTGGAAACATTCAGTACTTC
-	TRBD2	TRBV12-3/TRBV12-4	TRBJ2-7	CASKLGLAGDEQYF	TGTGCCAGCAAACTAGGGCTAGCGGGCGACGAGCAGTACTTC
few	-	TRBV9	TRBJ2-2	CASSVDSGELFF	TGTGCCAGCAGCGTAGACTCCGGGGAGCTGTTTTTT
many	-	TRBV20-1	TRBJ2-5	CSAIGGGQETQYF	TGCAGTGCTATAGGGGGGGGGCAAGAGACCCAGTACTTC
many	TRBD2	TRBV29-1	TRBJ2-1	CSVGTSGLSYNEQFF	TGCAGCGTCGGGACTAGCGGACTAAGCTACAATGAGCAGTTCTTC
many	-	TRBV7-6	TRBJ2-7	CASSSKTGTYEQYF	TGTGCCAGCAGCTCGAAGACGGGGACCTACGAGCAGTACTTC
few	-	TRBV5-4	TRBJ2-5	CASSLDGGKTQYF	TGTGCCAGCAGCTTGGATGGGGGAAAGACCCAGTACTTC
many	-	TRBV25-1	TRBJ2-3	CASSAQGWGTDTQYF	TGTGCCAGCAGTGCTCAGGGCTGGGGAACAGATACGCAGTATTTT
few	TRBD2	TRBV20-1	TRBJ2-7	CSAGLAGDFYEQYF	TGCAGTGCTGGACTAGCGGGGGACTTCTACGAGCAGTACTTC
few	-	TRBV14	TRBJ1-3	CASSHDISGNTIYF	TGTGCCAGCAGCCACGACATCTCTGGAAACACCATATATTTT
many	-	TRBV10-2	TRBJ1-1	CASSELAGPTEAFF	TGCGCCAGCAGTGAGCTGGCAGGGCCAACTGAAGCTTTCTTT
few	-	TRBV7-9	TRBJ1-2	CASSLSVNSPDGYTF	TGTGCCAGCAGCTTATCAGTCAACTCCCCGGATGGCTACACCTTC
few	TRBD1	TRBV9	TRBJ2-1	CASSADRGMQFF	TGTGCCAGCAGCGCGGACAGGGGGATGCAGTTCTTC
many	-	TRBV6-6	TRBJ1-3	CASTKTGEGNTIYF	TGTGCCAGCACCAAAACTGGGGAGGGAAACACCATATATTTT
few	-	TRBV11-3	TRBJ2-2	CASSLGGTGELFF	TGTGCCAGCAGCCTAGGGGGAACCGGGGAGCTGTTTTTT
many	-	TRBV11-2	TRBJ2-2	CASSLEPRGTGELFF	TGTGCCAGCAGCTTGGAGCCCAGGGGCACCGGGGAGCTGTTTTTT
many	-	TRBV4-1	TRBJ1-2	CASSQVGAGYGYTF	TGCGCCAGCAGCCAAGTGGGTGCAGGGTACGGCTACACCTTC
few	-	TRBV5-6	TRBJ1-6	CASSLGGDSYNSPLHF	TGTGCCAGCAGCTTGGGAGGGGACTCCTATAATTCACCCCTCCACTTT
many	TRBD1	TRBV7-9	TRBJ1-1	CASSSRDRGTTEAFF	TGTGCCAGCAGCTCCCGGGACAGGGGAACCACTGAAGCTTTCTTT
few	-	TRBV28	TRBJ1-4	CASSFSRGGEKLFF	TGTGCCAGCAGTTTTAGCAGGGGTGGTGAAAAACTGTTTTTT
-	TRBD2	TRBV29-1	TRBJ2-1	CSARGGSGDEQFF	TGCAGCGCCCGGGGGGGTAGCGGGGACGAGCAGTTCTTC
-	TRBD2	TRBV20-1	TRBJ2-1	CSANLAGGPGEQFF	TGCAGTGCCAACCTAGCGGGAGGGCCCGGGGAGCAGTTCTTC
many	-	TRBV11-2	TRBJ2-3	CASSLPGQPTDTQYF	TGTGCCAGCAGCTTACCTGGACAACCCACAGATACGCAGTATTTT
few	TRBD2	TRBV5-1	TRBJ2-2	CASSFSSGRTGELFF	TGCGCCAGCAGCTTTTCTAGCGGGAGAACCGGGGAGCTGTTTTTT
-	TRBD2	TRBV5-4	TRBJ2-3	CASSRTSGEADTQYF	TGTGCCAGCAGCCGGACTAGCGGGGAGGCAGATACGCAGTATTTT
-	TRBD2	TRBV11-2	TRBJ2-3	CASSSGLAGTQYF	TGTGCCAGCAGCTCCGGACTAGCGGGAACGCAGTATTTT
many	-	TRBV10-2	TRBJ2-7	CASSESGEQYF	TGCGCCAGCAGTGAGTCGGGGGAGCAGTACTTC
-	TRBD2	TRBV29-1	TRBJ2-3	CSVGGLAGVDTQYF	TGCAGCGTTGGGGGACTAGCGGGAGTAGATACGCAGTATTTT
-	-	TRBV7-2	TRBJ2-4	CASSKGGGSINVQYF	TGTGCCAGCAGCAAGGGAGGGGGCTCTATTAACGTTCAGTACTTC
many	TRBD1	TRBV20-1	TRBJ2-3	CSARPDRINTQYF	TGCAGTGCTAGACCGGACAGGATTAATACGCAGTATTTT
many	-	TRBV7-8	TRBJ1-2	CASSLDVNYGYTF	TGTGCCAGCAGCTTAGACGTTAACTATGGCTACACCTTC
-	TRBD2	TRBV7-9	TRBJ2-2	CARGGLALNTGELFF	TGTGCCAGAGGGGGACTAGCGCTGAACACCGGGGAGCTGTTTTTT
medium-sized	-	TRBV12-3/TRBV12-4	TRBJ1-1	CASNRPDSYTEAFF	TGTGCCAGCAACCGCCCCGACAGTTACACTGAAGCTTTCTTT
few	TRBD2	TRBV27	TRBJ2-1	CASSRGTSGDNEQFF	TGTGCCAGCAGCCGAGGGACTAGCGGAGACAATGAACAGTTCTTC
-	-	TRBV5-1	TRBJ1-6	CASSPRQDDSPLHF	TGCGCCAGCAGCCCCCGACAGGATGATTCACCCCTCCACTTT
many	-	TRBV6-6	TRBJ2-3	CASTLGSGSGDTQYF	TGTGCCAGCACCTTGGGGTCAGGAAGTGGGGATACGCAGTATTTT
few	-	TRBV15	TRBJ1-1	CATSRDLRGKAFF	TGTGCCACCAGCAGAGATCTCAGAGGAAAAGCTTTCTTT
few	-	TRBV4-3	TRBJ2-7	CASSQDRQNYEQYF	TGCGCCAGCAGCCAAGATCGTCAAAACTACGAGCAGTACTTC
few	TRBD1	TRBV30	TRBJ2-7	CALTGASEQYF	TGTGCCTTGACAGGGGCGAGCGAGCAGTACTTC
few	-	TRBV6-5	TRBJ1-4	CASSYQDEKLFF	TGTGCCAGCAGTTACCAGGATGAAAAACTGTTTTTT
many	-	TRBV12-3/TRBV12-4	TRBJ1-4	CASSQETGTGKLFF	TGTGCCAGCAGTCAAGAAACCGGGACGGGTAAACTGTTTTTT